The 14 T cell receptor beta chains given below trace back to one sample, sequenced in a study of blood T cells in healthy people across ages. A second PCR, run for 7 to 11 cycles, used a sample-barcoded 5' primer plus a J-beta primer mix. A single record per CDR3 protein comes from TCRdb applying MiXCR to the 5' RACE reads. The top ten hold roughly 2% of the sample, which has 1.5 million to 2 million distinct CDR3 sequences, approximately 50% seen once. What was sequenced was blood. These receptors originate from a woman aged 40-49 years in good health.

The CDR3 sequence is CASSARMLAREQFF. DNA for the CDR3: TGCGCCAGCAGTGCCCGTATGCTAGCTCGCGAGCAGTTCTTC. V gene TRBV10-2 combines with J gene TRBJ2-1; D is possibly TRBD2 (5 bases). This CDR3 contains 14 residues. The V and J ends lost 4 bases and 10 bases respectively, with 17 bases between them. CDR1 and CDR2 from the germline V gene are WSHSY and SAAADI.

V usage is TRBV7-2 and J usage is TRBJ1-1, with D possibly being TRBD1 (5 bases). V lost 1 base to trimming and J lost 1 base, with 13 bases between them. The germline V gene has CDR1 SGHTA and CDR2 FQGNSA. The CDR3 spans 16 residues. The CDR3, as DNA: TGTGCCAGCAGCTTAGAGCCCTGGGGGGGGAACACTGAAGCTTTCTTT. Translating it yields CASSLEPWGGNTEAFF.

CDR3 sequence: CASSPDREANQPQHF. The DNA of the CDR3 is TGTGCCAGCAGTCCTGACAGGGAAGCAAATCAGCCCCAGCATTTT. The V call is TRBV6-2 or TRBV6-3, the J call TRBJ1-5; TRBD1 agrees at 7 bases. Trimming removed 5 bases from V and 4 bases from J; junction bases left unmatched: 8. Germline loops: CDR1 MNHEY, CDR2 SVGEGT. This CDR3 is 15 amino acids long.

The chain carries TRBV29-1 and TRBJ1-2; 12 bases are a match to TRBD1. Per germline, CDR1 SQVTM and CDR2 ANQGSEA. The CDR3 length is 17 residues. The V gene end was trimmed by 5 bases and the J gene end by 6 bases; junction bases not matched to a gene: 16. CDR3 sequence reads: CSVWDRGRVTLEDGYTF. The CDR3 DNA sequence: TGCAGCGTTTGGGACAGGGGGCGCGTGACGCTTGAGGATGGCTACACCTTC.

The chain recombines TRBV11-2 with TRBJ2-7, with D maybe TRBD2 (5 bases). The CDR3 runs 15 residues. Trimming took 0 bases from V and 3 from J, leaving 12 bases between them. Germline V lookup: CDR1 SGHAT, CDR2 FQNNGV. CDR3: CASSLEEAPYYEQYF. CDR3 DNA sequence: TGTGCCAGCAGCTTAGAGGAGGCCCCTTACTACGAGCAGTACTTC.

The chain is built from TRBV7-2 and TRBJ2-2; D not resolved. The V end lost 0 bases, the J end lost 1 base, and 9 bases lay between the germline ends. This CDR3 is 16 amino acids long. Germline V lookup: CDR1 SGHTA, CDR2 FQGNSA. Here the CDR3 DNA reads TGTGCCAGCAGCTTAGCCGGTGGAGTGAACACCGGGGAGCTGTTTTTT. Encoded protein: CASSLAGGVNTGELFF.

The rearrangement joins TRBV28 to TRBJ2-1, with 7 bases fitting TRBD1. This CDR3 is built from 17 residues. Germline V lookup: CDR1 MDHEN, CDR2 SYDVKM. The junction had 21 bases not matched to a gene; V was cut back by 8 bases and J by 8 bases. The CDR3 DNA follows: TGTGCCAGCTTTCCAACGGGACAGAACTTACCTGGGGATGAGCAGTTCTTC. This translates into CASFPTGQNLPGDEQFF.

This CDR3 reads CATSSSTLYNEQFF. Here the CDR3 DNA reads TGTGCCACCAGCAGCTCGACGCTTTACAATGAGCAGTTCTTC. This sequence joins TRBV15 and TRBJ2-1; D remains ambiguous. Trimming removed 3 bases at V and 4 bases at J, with 10 bases between. Germline V gene data show CDR1 as LNHNV and CDR2 as YYDKDF (reference sequence). This CDR3 has 14 amino acids.

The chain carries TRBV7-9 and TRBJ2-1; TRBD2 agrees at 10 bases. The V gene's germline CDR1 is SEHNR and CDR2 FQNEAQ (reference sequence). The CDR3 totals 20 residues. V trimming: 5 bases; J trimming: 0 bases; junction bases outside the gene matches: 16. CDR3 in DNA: TGTGCCAGCAGCATTCCCTCTAAGCGGGGGGGTTCAAGCTCCTACAATGAGCAGTTCTTC. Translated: CASSIPSKRGGSSSYNEQFF.

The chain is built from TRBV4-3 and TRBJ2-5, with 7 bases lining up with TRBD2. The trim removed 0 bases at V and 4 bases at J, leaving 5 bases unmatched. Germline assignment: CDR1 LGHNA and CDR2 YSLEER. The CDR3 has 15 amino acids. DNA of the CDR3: TGCGCCAGCAGCCAAGAGGCGGGGGAGGGAGAGACCCAGTACTTC. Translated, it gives CASSQEAGEGETQYF.

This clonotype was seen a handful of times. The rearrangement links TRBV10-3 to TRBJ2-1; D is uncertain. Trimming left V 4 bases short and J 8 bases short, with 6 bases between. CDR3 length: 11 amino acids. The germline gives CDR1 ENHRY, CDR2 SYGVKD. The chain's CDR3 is CAISVMDEQFF. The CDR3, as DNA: TGTGCCATCAGTGTCATGGATGAGCAGTTCTTC.

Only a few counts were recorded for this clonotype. The CDR3 reads CASSQAPGGKDTDTQYF. The CDR3 DNA sequence: TGCGCCAGCAGCCAAGCTCCTGGGGGTAAGGACACAGATACGCAGTATTTT. V gene TRBV4-1 combines with J gene TRBJ2-3; D tentatively reads TRBD1 or TRBD2 (5 bases each). Germline loops: CDR1 MGHRA, CDR2 YSYEKL. This CDR3 comprises 17 residues. Trimming cost V 1 base and J 2 bases, with 16 bases left between them.

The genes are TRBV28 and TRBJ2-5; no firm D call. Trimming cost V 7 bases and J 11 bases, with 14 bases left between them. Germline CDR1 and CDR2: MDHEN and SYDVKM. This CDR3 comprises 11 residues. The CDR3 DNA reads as TGTGCCAGCAAGGCTAGGAATGAGCAGTACTTC. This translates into CASKARNEQYF.

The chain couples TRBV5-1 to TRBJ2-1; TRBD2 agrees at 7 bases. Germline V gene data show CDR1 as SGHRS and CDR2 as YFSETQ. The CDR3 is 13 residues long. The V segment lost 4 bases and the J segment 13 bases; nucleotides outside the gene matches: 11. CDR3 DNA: TGCGCCAGCAGCGGAGAAGGGCGGGAGACCCAGTTCTTC. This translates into CASSGEGRETQFF.